One sample yielded the 26 T cell receptor beta chains listed below, sequenced in a study of metastatic and nonmetastatic thyroid tumors. TCRdb re-called the PCR reads with MiXCR. The table has some 30,000 clones, 33% seen once. The entire patient cohort was treatment-naive prior to thyroid surgery. The sample taken for sequencing was tumor tissue. The receptors were gathered from a female donor with papillary thyroid cancer or a benign thyroid nodule (not recorded which). Some clones in this sample may be carry-over from other donors' samples.

V usage is TRBV7-9 and J usage is TRBJ2-7; D remains ambiguous. V was clipped by 6 bases and J by 3 bases, with 15 bases between them. The CDR3 has 14 amino acids. The germline gives CDR1 SEHNR, CDR2 FQNEAQ (reference sequence). The CDR3 DNA follows: TGTGCCAGCAGTCCCTTGGGGATTTTCTACGAGCAGTACGTC. Translated, it gives CASSPLGIFYEQYV.

This rearrangement joins TRBV20-1 to TRBJ2-3, with TRBD2 matching over 12 bases. The CDR3 has 16 amino acids. Trimming at V came to 1 base and at J to 3 bases, leaving 5 bases not matched to a gene. From germline, CDR1 is DFQATT and CDR2 SNEGSKA (reference sequence). Here the CDR3 reads CSARVSLAGGTDTQYF. The DNA of the CDR3 is TGCAGTGCTAGAGTTTCCCTAGCGGGGGGGACAGATACGCAGTATTTT.

A few counts support this clone. V and J are TRBV7-8 and TRBJ1-1, with D unresolved. The V gene lost 1 base and the J gene lost 0 bases, with 9 bases spanning the gap. CDR1 is SGHVS and CDR2 is FQNEAQ in the germline V gene. The CDR3 contains 15 residues. The CDR3 here is CASSLEVIMNTEAFF. The CDR3 coding sequence is TGTGCCAGCAGCTTAGAGGTCATAATGAACACTGAAGCTTTCTTT.

This clone was observed a handful of times. CDR3 DNA: TGCGCCAGCAGCCAATGGTTTTCCGGGGCCAACGTCCTGACTTTC. It specifies CASSQWFSGANVLTF. The chain recombines TRBV4-3 with TRBJ2-6; D not certain. V was cut by 2 bases and J by 4 bases, with 9 bases left in between. The germline CDR1 and CDR2 sequences are LGHNA and YSLEER. The CDR3 has 15 amino acids.

This clone was detected only a few times. The chain links TRBV6-1 to TRBJ2-3; 9 bases fit TRBD1. This CDR3 has 14 amino acids. Germline V CDR1 and CDR2: MNHNS, SASEGT. The trim removed 4 bases at V and 5 bases at J, leaving 4 bases unmatched. CDR3 coding DNA: TGTGCCAGCAGTGGGACAGGGGCCGTAGATACGCAGTATTTT. It yields the protein CASSGTGAVDTQYF.

This clone appeared a few times. CDR3 coding DNA: TGTGCCAGCAGTTTAGGTAGCGGGACTATCAATGAGCAGTTCTTC. Amino acid sequence: CASSLGSGTINEQFF. The chain has TRBV12-3 or TRBV12-4 and TRBJ2-1; TRBD2 aligns across 8 bases. V gave up 1 base and J gave up 6 bases; unmatched junction bases: 5. The CDR3 is 15 amino acids.

This clone was observed once. CDR3 protein: CASGGQANEKLFF. CDR3 coding DNA: TGTGCCAGCGGAGGACAGGCGAATGAAAAACTGTTTTTT. The chain combines TRBV7-2 with TRBJ1-4; TRBD1 aligns across 7 bases. The CDR3 length is 13 residues. V lost 8 bases and J lost 5; bases outside the gene matches: 5. Germline lookup yields CDR1 SGHTA and CDR2 FQGNSA.

This chain connects TRBV6-1 to TRBJ1-5; D not resolved. Germline V gene data show CDR1 as MNHNS and CDR2 as SASEGT. The CDR3 loop spans 15 amino acids. The V gene lost 8 bases and the J gene lost 7 bases, with 21 bases spanning the gap. The DNA for the CDR3 is TGTGCCAGCCAATGGGAGGGAAGGTCATTACAGCCCCAGCATTTT. It is translated as CASQWEGRSLQPQHF.

V usage is TRBV6-2 or TRBV6-3 and J usage is TRBJ2-1; TRBD2 matches 8 bases. Losses at the gene ends were 4 bases for V and 7 bases for J; bases not matched to a gene: 15. This CDR3 is 17 amino acids long. The germline V gene has CDR1 MNHEY and CDR2 SVGEGT. This chain's CDR3 is CASSSPLRGGGFNEQFF. CDR3 bases: TGTGCCAGCAGTTCCCCCTTGAGAGGCGGGGGGTTTAATGAGCAGTTCTTC.

This clone turned up a few times. The V call is TRBV6-1, the J call TRBJ1-4, with D possibly matching TRBD1 (5 bases). The germline CDR1 and CDR2 sequences are MNHNS and SASEGT. The V end was cut by 6 bases, the J end by 5 bases, with 7 bases between. The CDR3 extends over 12 amino acids. This chain's CDR3 is CASSRANEKLFF. The CDR3 DNA reads as TGTGCCAGCAGCAGGGCGAATGAAAAACTGTTTTTT.

This clone has a handful of counts. The chain joins TRBV27 to TRBJ1-5, with D unresolved. Trimming removed 1 base at V and 4 bases at J, with 8 bases between. Germline CDR1 reads MNHEY; CDR2 reads SMNVEV (reference sequence). The CDR3 covers 14 residues. CDR3: CASSLFSGNQPQHF. The CDR3 DNA follows: TGTGCCAGCAGTTTATTTTCCGGGAATCAGCCCCAGCATTTT.

This clone was seen only a few times. J is TRBJ2-1 and V is TRBV27, with 12 nucleotides matching TRBD2. The CDR3 runs to 15 residues. The V segment lost 6 bases and the J segment 2 bases; nucleotides outside the gene matches: 2. Germline V gene sequence: CDR1 MNHEY, CDR2 SMNVEV (reference sequence). The CDR3 sequence: CASRTSGSPYNEQFF. CDR3 sequence (DNA): TGTGCCAGCAGGACTAGCGGGAGTCCCTACAATGAGCAGTTCTTC.

The rearrangement links TRBV20-1 to TRBJ1-2, with TRBD1 matching 8 bases. The ends lost 0 bases at V and 8 bases at J; junction bases unmatched: 8. Germline V gives CDR1 DFQATT, CDR2 SNEGSKA (reference sequence). This CDR3 comprises 14 residues. CDR3 loop: CSARDPTGGWGYTF. DNA for the CDR3: TGCAGTGCTAGAGACCCTACAGGGGGGTGGGGCTACACCTTC.

This clone was seen a few times. The V gene is TRBV6-2 or TRBV6-3, the J gene TRBJ2-7; possible D gene TRBD2, 5 bases. From germline, CDR1 is MNHEY and CDR2 SVGEGT. The CDR3 is made up of 14 amino acids. V was pared by 5 bases and J by 6 bases, with 17 bases between. The CDR3 DNA is TGTGCCAGCAGTGCCCCCACTAGGTCTGGCGAGCAGTACTTC. Translated: CASSAPTRSGEQYF.

The CDR3 region is CSATTSGSTLSSYNEQFF. The CDR3 DNA reads as TGCAGTGCCACTACTAGCGGGAGTACCCTTAGCTCCTACAATGAGCAGTTCTTC. V is TRBV20-1 and J is TRBJ2-1; 11 bases align to TRBD2. Germline trimming cut 6 bases from V and 0 bases from J; bases unmatched to any gene: 13. Germline CDR1 DFQATT, CDR2 SNEGSKA (reference sequence). This CDR3 contains 18 residues.

V usage is TRBV5-1 and J usage is TRBJ2-2; D is ambiguous. CDR3 length: 14 residues. V was shortened by 2 bases and J by 2 bases, with 7 bases between the two germline ends. The germline V gene has CDR1 SGHRS and CDR2 YFSETQ. The DNA for the CDR3 is TGCGCCAGCAGCTTAAGTGTAAACACCGGGGAGCTGTTTTTT. Its translation is CASSLSVNTGELFF.

The chain couples TRBV12-3 or TRBV12-4 to TRBJ2-7, with 7 positions matching TRBD2. The CDR3 sequence is 13 residues long. The junction had 12 bases not matched to a gene; V was cut back by 8 bases and J by 8 bases. CDR3 coding DNA: TGTGCCAGCTCTTGGGGGGGGACCCCAAAGCAGTACTTC. This translates into CASSWGGTPKQYF.

The V gene is TRBV27, the J gene TRBJ2-3, with D tentatively TRBD2 (5 bases). V was shortened by 5 bases and J by 4 bases, with 13 bases between the two germline ends. The CDR3 loop spans 14 amino acids. Germline V gives CDR1 MNHEY, CDR2 SMNVEV (reference sequence). The CDR3 is CASSPGERADTQYF. The CDR3 nucleotides read TGTGCCAGCAGTCCCGGGGAGCGAGCAGATACGCAGTATTTT.

The rearrangement links TRBV6-1 to TRBJ2-7, with 12 bases fitting TRBD2. V was pared by 6 bases and J by 2 bases, with 2 bases of the junction left unmatched. This CDR3 has 14 residues. Germline V lookup: CDR1 MNHNS, CDR2 SASEGT. The CDR3 DNA is TGTGCCAGCAGGCGACTAGCGGGAGCCTACGAGCAGTACTTC. This translates into CASRRLAGAYEQYF.

This sequence joins TRBV19 and TRBJ1-1, with D unclear. The V gene lost 3 bases and the J gene lost 2 bases, with 7 bases spanning the gap. This CDR3 comprises 13 residues. Germline V gives CDR1 LNHDA, CDR2 SQIVND (reference sequence). CDR3 region: CASSIVSNTEAFF. DNA of the CDR3: TGTGCCAGTAGTATCGTCAGTAACACTGAAGCTTTCTTT. Filled out from reference TRBV19 and TRBJ1-1, the complete variable domain reads DGGITQSPKYLFRKEGQNVTLSCEQNLNHDAMYWYRQDPGQGLRLIYYSQIVNDFQKGDIAEGYSVSREKKESFPLTVTSAQKNPTAFYLCASSIVSNTEAFFGQGTRLTVV.

The V gene is TRBV18, the J gene TRBJ2-7, with TRBD1 identical over 8 bases. Trimming cost V 1 base and J 6 bases; bases outside gene matches: 5. Germline CDR1 is KGHSH and CDR2 is LQKENI. This CDR3 is 14 amino acids long. The CDR3 spells CASSPQDRDPEQYF. The CDR3 coding sequence is TGTGCCAGCTCACCACAGGACAGGGACCCCGAGCAGTACTTC.

The J gene is TRBJ1-1, the V gene TRBV5-1; the D gene is possibly TRBD1 (6 bases). The germline V and J ends were trimmed by 3 bases and 1 base, with 10 bases remaining between them. Germline V gives CDR1 SGHRS, CDR2 YFSETQ. CDR3 length: 14 amino acids. The CDR3 bases are TGCGCCAGCAGCTGGGGGGGCGGGAACACTGAAGCTTTCTTT. Protein: CASSWGGGNTEAFF.

V and J are TRBV11-1 and TRBJ2-2; D not resolved. V lost 6 bases and J 4 bases, leaving 9 bases between the germline ends. The CDR3 loop spans 13 amino acids. Germline V gene lookup returns CDR1 SGHAT and CDR2 FQDESV (reference sequence). This CDR3 reads CASRGSCTGELFF. The CDR3 DNA reads as TGTGCCAGCAGGGGTTCGTGCACCGGGGAGCTGTTTTTT.

The chain links TRBV20-1 to TRBJ1-6; TRBD1 matches at 8 bases. CDR1 DFQATT and CDR2 SNEGSKA come from the germline V gene (reference sequence). The CDR3 spans 14 residues. V lost 5 bases to trimming and J lost 8 bases; unmatched junction nucleotides: 8. In DNA, the CDR3 is TGCAGTGCTGAATGGACAGGGAGACATTCACCCCTCCACTTT. Amino acids: CSAEWTGRHSPLHF.

The rearrangement links TRBV6-2 or TRBV6-3 to TRBJ1-1; D is possibly TRBD1 (5 bases). V lost 2 bases and J 5 bases, leaving 15 bases between the germline ends. The CDR3 extends over 15 amino acids. Germline lookup yields CDR1 MNHEY and CDR2 SVGEGT. Written as DNA, the CDR3 is TGTGCCAGCAGTTACCGGGGCAGGGATGGTACTGAAGCTTTCTTT. Amino acid sequence: CASSYRGRDGTEAFF.

This clone was seen a handful of times. V is TRBV20-1 and J is TRBJ2-7; 7 nucleotides agree with TRBD2. Germline V gene lookup returns CDR1 DFQATT and CDR2 SNEGSKA (reference sequence). This CDR3 region has 14 residues. The ends lost 3 bases at V and 0 bases at J; junction bases unmatched: 5. CDR3 DNA sequence: TGCAGTGCTAGCGGGAGGACCTCCTCCTACGAGCAGTACTTC. It encodes CSASGRTSSYEQYF.